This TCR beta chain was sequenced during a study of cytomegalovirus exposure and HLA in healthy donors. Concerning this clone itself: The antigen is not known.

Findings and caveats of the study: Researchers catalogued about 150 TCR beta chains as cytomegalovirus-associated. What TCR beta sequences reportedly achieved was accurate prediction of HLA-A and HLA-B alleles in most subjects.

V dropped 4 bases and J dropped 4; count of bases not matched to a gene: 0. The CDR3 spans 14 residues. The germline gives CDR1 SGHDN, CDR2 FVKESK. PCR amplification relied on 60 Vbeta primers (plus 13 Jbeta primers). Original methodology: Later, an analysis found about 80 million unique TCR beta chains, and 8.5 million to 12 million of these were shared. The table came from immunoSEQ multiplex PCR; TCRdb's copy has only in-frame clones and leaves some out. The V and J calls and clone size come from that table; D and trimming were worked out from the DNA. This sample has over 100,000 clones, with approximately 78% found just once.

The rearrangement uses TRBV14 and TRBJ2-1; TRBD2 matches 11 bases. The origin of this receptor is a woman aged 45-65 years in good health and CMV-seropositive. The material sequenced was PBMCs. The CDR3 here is CASSPSGGYNEQFF. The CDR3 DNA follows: TGTGCCAGCAGCCCTAGCGGGGGGTACAATGAGCAGTTCTTC.